This TCR beta chain comes out of a study of T cells in Graves' hyperthyroidism and ophthalmopathy. Turning to the study itself: Peripheral blood was taken when the disease was first diagnosed, before any treatment began.

The germline V gene encodes CDR1 SGDLS and CDR2 YYNGEE. V was shortened by 3 bases and J by 9 bases, with 9 bases between the two germline ends. The CDR3 consists of 11 residues. Only a few counts were recorded for this clonotype. Antigen unknown. Amplified TCR beta CDR3 regions came from RNA transcripts. Initially, a first-round RT-PCR of the TCR CDR3 employed the HTBI primer set. TCRdb called the multiplex PCR reads again in MiXCR, with one record for every CDR3 protein. The sample holds some 460,000 distinct CDR3 sequences, 15% to 19% seen once. Study results and caveats: The blood repertoire included most of the expanded thyroid clonotypes above 0.001.

The PBMCs studied were ones that came from roughly 9.1 ml fresh peripheral blood. What was sequenced was blood. The TCR sequence derives from a woman aged 18-30 years with Graves' hyperthyroidism. The chain combines TRBV9 with TRBJ1-2; no firm D call. CDR3 region: CASSDQWSYTF. The CDR3 DNA reads TGTGCCAGCAGCGACCAGTGGAGCTACACCTTC.